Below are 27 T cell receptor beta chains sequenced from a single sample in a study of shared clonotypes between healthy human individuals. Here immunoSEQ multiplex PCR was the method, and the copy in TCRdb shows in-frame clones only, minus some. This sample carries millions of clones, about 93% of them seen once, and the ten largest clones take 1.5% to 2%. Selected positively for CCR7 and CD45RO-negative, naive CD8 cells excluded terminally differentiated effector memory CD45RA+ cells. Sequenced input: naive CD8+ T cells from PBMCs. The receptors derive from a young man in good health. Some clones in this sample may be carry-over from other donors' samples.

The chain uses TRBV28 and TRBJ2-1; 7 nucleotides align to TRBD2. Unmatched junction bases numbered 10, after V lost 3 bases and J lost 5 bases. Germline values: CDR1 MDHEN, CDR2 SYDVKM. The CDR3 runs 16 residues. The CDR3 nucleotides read TGTGCCAGCAGTTTTTATCGGGCTAGCGGACACAATGAGCAGTTCTTC. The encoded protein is CASSFYRASGHNEQFF.

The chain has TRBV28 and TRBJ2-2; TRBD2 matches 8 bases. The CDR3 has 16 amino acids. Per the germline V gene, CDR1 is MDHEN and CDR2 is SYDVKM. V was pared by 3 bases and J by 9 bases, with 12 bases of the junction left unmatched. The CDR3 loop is CASSFPTSGPPRELFF. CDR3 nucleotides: TGTGCCAGCAGTTTCCCCACTAGCGGACCACCCCGGGAGCTGTTTTTT.

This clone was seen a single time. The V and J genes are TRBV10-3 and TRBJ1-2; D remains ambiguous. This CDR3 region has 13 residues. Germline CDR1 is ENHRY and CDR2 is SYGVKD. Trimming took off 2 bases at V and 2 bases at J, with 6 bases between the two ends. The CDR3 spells CAISEGVNYGYTF. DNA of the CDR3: TGTGCCATCAGTGAGGGAGTAAACTATGGCTACACCTTC.

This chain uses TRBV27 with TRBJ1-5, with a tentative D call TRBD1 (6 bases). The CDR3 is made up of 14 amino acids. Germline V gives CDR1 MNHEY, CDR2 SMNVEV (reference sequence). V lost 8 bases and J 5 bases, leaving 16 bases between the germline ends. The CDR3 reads CASQNRGHHQPQHF. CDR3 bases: TGTGCCAGCCAAAATCGGGGGCACCATCAGCCCCAGCATTTT.

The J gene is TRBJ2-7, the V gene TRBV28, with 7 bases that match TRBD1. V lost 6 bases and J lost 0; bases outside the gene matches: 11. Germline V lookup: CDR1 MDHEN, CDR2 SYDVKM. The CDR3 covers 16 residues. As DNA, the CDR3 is TGTGCCAGCAGACCTTTGACAGGGATTAACTCCTACGAGCAGTACTTC. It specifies CASRPLTGINSYEQYF.

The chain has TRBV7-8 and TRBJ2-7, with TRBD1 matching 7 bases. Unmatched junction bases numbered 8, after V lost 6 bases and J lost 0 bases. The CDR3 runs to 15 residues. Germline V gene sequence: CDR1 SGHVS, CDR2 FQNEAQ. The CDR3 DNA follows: TGTGCCAGCAGAGTAGGACAGGCGTCCTCCTACGAGCAGTACTTC. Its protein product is CASRVGQASSYEQYF.

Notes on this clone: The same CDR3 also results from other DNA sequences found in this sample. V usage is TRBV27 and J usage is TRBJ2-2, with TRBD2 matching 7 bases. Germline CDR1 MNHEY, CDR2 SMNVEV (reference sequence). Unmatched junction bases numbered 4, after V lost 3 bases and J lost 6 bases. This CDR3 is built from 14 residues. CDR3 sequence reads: CASSLGAGPGELFF. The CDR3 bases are TGTGCCAGCAGTTTGGGAGCGGGGCCCGGGGAGCTGTTTTTT.

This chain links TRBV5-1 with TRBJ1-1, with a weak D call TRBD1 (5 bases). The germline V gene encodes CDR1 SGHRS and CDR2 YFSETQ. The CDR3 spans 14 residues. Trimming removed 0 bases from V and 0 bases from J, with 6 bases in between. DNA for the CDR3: TGCGCCAGCAGCTTGGGGGACCTGAACACTGAAGCTTTCTTT. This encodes CASSLGDLNTEAFF.

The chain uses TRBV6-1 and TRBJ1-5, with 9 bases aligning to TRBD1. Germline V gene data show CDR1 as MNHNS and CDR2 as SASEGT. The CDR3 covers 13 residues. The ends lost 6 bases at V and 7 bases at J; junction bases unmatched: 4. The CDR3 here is CASRQGAWQPQHF. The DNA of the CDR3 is TGTGCCAGCAGACAGGGGGCATGGCAGCCCCAGCATTTT.

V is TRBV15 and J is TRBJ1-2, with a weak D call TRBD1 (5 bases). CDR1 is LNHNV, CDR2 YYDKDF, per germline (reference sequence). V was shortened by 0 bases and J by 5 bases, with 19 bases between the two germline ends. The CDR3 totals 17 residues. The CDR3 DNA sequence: TGTGCCACCAGCAGAGATAGGGAGCTCTTAGAGGGGTATGGCTACACCTTC. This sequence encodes CATSRDRELLEGYGYTF.

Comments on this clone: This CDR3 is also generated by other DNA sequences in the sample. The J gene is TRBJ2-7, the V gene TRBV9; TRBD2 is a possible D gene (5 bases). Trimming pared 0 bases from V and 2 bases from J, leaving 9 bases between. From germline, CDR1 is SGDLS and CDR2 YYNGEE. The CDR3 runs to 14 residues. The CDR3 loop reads CASSVGGSPYEQYF. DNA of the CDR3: TGTGCCAGCAGCGTAGGAGGGAGCCCCTACGAGCAGTACTTC.

The CDR3 reads CASSIDSGGSYEQYF. CDR3 sequence (DNA): TGTGCCAGTAGTATAGATAGCGGGGGATCCTACGAGCAGTACTTC. The chain employs TRBV19 and TRBJ2-7; 9 bases are shared with TRBD2. Per the germline V gene, CDR1 is LNHDA and CDR2 is SQIVND (reference sequence). V lost 0 bases, J lost 1 base, and 1 base stayed unmatched. The CDR3 is 15 amino acids.

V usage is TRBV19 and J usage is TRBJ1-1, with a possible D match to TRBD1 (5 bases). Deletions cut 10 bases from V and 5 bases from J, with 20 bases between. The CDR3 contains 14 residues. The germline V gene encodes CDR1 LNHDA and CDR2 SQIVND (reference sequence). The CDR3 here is CATKRDLRGTEAFF. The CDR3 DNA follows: TGTGCCACTAAAAGGGACCTGCGAGGGACTGAAGCTTTCTTT.

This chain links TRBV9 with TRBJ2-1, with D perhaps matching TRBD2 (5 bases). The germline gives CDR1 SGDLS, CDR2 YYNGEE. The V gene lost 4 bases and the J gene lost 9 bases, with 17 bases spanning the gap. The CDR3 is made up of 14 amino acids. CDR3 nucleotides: TGTGCCAGCAGCTCCTCTCTAATGGGAGTTGAGCAGTTCTTC. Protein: CASSSSLMGVEQFF. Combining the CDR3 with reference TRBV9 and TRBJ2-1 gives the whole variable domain DSGVTQTPKHLITATGQRVTLRCSPRSGDLSVYWYQQSLDQGLQFLIQYYNGEERAKGNILERFSAQQFPDLHSELNLSSLELGDSALYFCASSSSLMGVEQFFGPGTRLTVL.

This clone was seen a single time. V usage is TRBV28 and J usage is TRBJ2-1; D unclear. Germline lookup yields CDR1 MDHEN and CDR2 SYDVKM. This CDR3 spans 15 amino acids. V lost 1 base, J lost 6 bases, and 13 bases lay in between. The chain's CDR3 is CASSLLASAGNEQFF. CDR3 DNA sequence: TGTGCCAGCAGTTTATTGGCTAGTGCTGGCAATGAGCAGTTCTTC.

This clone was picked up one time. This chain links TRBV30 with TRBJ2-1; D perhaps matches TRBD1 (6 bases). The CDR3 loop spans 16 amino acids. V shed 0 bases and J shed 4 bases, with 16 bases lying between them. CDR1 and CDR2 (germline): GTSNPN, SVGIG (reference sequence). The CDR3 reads CAWSVLGGYGYNEQFF. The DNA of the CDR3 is TGTGCCTGGAGTGTACTAGGGGGATACGGGTACAATGAGCAGTTCTTC.

This CDR3 reads CASRGTGAKETQYF. CDR3 nucleotide sequence: TGTGCCAGCCGAGGGACAGGGGCCAAAGAGACCCAGTACTTC. This chain connects TRBV25-1 to TRBJ2-5, with TRBD1 matching over 10 bases. Trimming removed 8 bases from V and 3 bases from J; junction bases left unmatched: 6. This CDR3 has 14 amino acids. CDR1 MGHDK and CDR2 SYGVNS come from the germline V gene.

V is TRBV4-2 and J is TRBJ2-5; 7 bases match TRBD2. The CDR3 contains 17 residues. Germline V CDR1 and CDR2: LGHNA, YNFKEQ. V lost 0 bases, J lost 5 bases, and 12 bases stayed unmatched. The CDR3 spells CASSQEEGRESYETQYF. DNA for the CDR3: TGTGCCAGCAGCCAAGAAGAAGGGCGGGAGTCCTACGAGACCCAGTACTTC.

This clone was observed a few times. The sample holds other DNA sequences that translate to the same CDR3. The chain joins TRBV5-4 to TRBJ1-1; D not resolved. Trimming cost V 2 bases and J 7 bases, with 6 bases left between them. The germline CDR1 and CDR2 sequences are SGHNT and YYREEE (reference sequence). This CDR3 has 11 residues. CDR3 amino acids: CASSFGSEAFF. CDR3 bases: TGTGCCAGCAGCTTTGGCAGTGAAGCTTTCTTT.

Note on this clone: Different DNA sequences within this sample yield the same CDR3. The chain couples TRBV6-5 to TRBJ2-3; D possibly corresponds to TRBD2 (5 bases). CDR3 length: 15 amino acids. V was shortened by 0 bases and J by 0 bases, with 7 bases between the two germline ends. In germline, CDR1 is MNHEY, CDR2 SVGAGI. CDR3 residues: CASSYSAGSTDTQYF. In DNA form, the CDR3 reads TGTGCCAGCAGTTACTCGGCGGGTAGCACAGATACGCAGTATTTT.

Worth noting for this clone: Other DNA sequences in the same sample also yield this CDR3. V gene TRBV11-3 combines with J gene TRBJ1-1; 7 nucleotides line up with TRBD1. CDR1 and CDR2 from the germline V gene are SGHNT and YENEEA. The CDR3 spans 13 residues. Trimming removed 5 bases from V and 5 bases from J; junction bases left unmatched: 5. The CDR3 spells CASSPRQGTEAFF. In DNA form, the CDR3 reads TGTGCCAGCAGCCCCCGACAGGGTACTGAAGCTTTCTTT.

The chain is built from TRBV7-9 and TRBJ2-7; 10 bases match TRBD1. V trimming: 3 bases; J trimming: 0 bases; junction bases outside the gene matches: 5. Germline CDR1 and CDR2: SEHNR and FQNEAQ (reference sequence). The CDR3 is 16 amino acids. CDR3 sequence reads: CASSLTGQGYSYEQYF. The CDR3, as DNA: TGTGCCAGCAGCTTGACGGGACAGGGGTACTCCTACGAGCAGTACTTC.

CDR3: CASSQASGGPTIYEQYF. The CDR3 coding sequence is TGCGCCAGCAGCCAAGCCTCGGGCGGACCCACGATCTACGAGCAGTACTTC. This sequence joins TRBV4-3 and TRBJ2-7; D call uncertain. There are 17 residues in the CDR3. Deletions cut 1 base from V and 3 bases from J, with 19 bases between. Germline V gene sequence: CDR1 LGHNA, CDR2 YSLEER.

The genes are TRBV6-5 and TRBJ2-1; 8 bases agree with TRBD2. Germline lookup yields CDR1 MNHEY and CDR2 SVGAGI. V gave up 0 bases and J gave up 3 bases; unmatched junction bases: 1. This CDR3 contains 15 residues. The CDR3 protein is CASSYSGRGYNEQFF. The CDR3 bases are TGTGCCAGCAGTTACTCCGGGAGGGGCTACAATGAGCAGTTCTTC.

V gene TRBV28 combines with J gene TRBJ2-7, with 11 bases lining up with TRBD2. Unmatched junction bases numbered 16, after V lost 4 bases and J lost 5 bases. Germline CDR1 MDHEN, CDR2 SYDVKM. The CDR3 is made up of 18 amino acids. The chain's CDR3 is CASSSPTATSGSRDEQYF. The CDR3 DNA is TGTGCCAGCAGTTCACCAACAGCCACTAGCGGGAGTAGGGACGAGCAGTACTTC.

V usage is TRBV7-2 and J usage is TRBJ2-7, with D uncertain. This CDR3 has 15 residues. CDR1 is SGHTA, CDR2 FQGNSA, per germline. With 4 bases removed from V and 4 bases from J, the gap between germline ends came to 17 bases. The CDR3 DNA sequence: TGTGCCAGCAGCTCCTCGGGCAGGTGGAAGTACGAGCAGTACTTC. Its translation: CASSSSGRWKYEQYF.

CDR3 in amino acids: CASSDGTNEQFF. The DNA of the CDR3 is TGTGCCAGCAGTGATGGGACCAATGAGCAGTTCTTC. The V call is TRBV25-1, the J call TRBJ2-1; D tentatively reads TRBD1 or TRBD2 (5 bases each). Between the trimmed V and J ends, which lost 3 bases and 6 bases, there was a span of 6 bases. Germline CDR1 reads MGHDK; CDR2 reads SYGVNS. This CDR3 spans 12 amino acids.